The table lists the clone carrying this TCR beta chain with many counts. Its target is not known. TCRdb reprocessed the multiplex PCR reads with MiXCR, giving one entry per CDR3 protein. The sample lists about 200,000 distinct CDR3 sequences, roughly 31% occurring once. This sample was included in a study of breast tumors, draining lymph nodes, adjacent tissues. Samples came from axillary lymph nodes draining the breast cancer. Regarding the study as a whole: Luminal-like breast cancer showed significantly greater tumor-nontumor repertoire similarity than basal-like breast cancer did. The lymph node origin of tumor T cells was framed as consistent with a hypothesis, not demonstrated. Tumor TCR diversity was below lymph nodes but above nontumor tissue.

The sequence came from a female donor with breast cancer. Some clones in this sample may be carry-over from other donors' samples. The sequenced sample was axillary lymph node tissue.

CDR3 DNA: TGTGCCAGCAGTTTCAGTGGCCCGAGGCATCAGCCCCAGCATTTT. This codes for CASSFSGPRHQPQHF. This chain uses TRBV28 with TRBJ1-5; D gene uncertain. Trimming cost V 3 bases and J 5 bases, with 14 bases left between them. Germline assignment: CDR1 MDHEN and CDR2 SYDVKM. The CDR3 is 15 residues long.